This T cell receptor beta chain appears in the sequencing data of a study of Ad26.COV2.S vaccination and SARS-CoV-2 variants. Overall study: Intramuscular Ad26.COV2.S doses were given once or twice, 56 days apart. Study-wide results and caveats: Placebo recipients had lower spike-specific TCR breadth than vaccine recipients.

A remark on this clone: Its specificity is not known.

Regarding treatment: about 20 received Ad26.COV2.S at low or high dose, single or two shots; several received placebo; per-sample allocation not given. The investigators took samples on day 63 after the first vaccine or placebo injection. TCRdb keeps only in-frame clones here, not all; method: immunoSEQ multiplex PCR. Of about 500,000 clones listed, 89% were seen once; the top ten hold about 1.7%. Per the germline V gene, CDR1 is MNHNS and CDR2 is SASEGT. V was pared by 5 bases and J by 2 bases, with 9 bases between. The CDR3 has 13 residues. Sequencing used peripheral blood, obtained in a trial of Ad26.COV2.S vaccine versus placebo. This chain connects TRBV6-1 to TRBJ1-1; the D gene is possibly TRBD1 (5 bases). The TCR originated in a person between 18 and 60 years old who received the Ad26.COV2.S COVID-19 vaccine or a placebo. CDR3 sequence reads: CASSRQGNTEAFF. CDR3 DNA: TGTGCCAGCAGTCGGCAGGGAAACACTGAAGCTTTCTTT.